This T cell receptor (beta chain) was identified during a study of blood T cell repertoires in COVID-19. Whole-study context: From the United States, Italy and Spain came samples of acute and convalescent COVID-19. Nucleic acid was either cDNA or gDNA, and it came from T cells, B-cell-depleted T cells, or PBMCs.

In the authors' workflow: By means of reference gene primer amplification, nucleated cell counts were estimated. Clones were read by immunoSEQ multiplex PCR, and TCRdb kept only the in-frame ones, dropping some. V and J calls and clone size are those listed in that table; D and trimming were worked out from the DNA. Here the sample spans 200,000 to 300,000 clones, 84% being singletons. The CDR3 spans 15 residues. In germline, CDR1 is GTSNPN, CDR2 SVGIG (reference sequence). V lost 3 bases and J 2 bases, leaving 14 bases between the germline ends. This sequence joins TRBV30 and TRBJ2-1, with D perhaps TRBD2 (5 bases). The source is a middle-aged man who had recovered from COVID-19. Specimen: peripheral blood. This CDR3 is CAWSATSFPYNEQFF. CDR3 DNA sequence: TGTGCCTGGAGCGCTACTAGTTTCCCCTACAATGAGCAGTTCTTC.